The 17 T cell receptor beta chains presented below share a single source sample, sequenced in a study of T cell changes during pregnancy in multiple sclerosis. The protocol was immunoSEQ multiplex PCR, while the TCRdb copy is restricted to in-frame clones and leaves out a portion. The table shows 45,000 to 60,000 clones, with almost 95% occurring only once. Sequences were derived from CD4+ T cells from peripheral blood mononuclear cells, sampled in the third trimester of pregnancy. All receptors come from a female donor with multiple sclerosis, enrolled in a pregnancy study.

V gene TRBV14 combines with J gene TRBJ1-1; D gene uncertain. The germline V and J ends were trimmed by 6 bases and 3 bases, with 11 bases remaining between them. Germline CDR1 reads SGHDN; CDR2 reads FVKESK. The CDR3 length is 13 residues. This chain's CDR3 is CASSRGPDTEAFF. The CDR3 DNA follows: TGTGCCAGCAGTCGAGGTCCTGACACTGAAGCTTTCTTT.

The CDR3 spells CASSSDGTGGDTQYF. In DNA form, the CDR3 reads TGCGCCAGCAGCTCGGACGGGACAGGGGGAGATACGCAGTATTTT. J is TRBJ2-3 and V is TRBV5-1, with 11 bases matching TRBD1. The CDR3 runs 15 residues. V lost 3 bases to trimming and J lost 5 bases; unmatched junction nucleotides: 5. The germline V gene has CDR1 SGHRS and CDR2 YFSETQ.

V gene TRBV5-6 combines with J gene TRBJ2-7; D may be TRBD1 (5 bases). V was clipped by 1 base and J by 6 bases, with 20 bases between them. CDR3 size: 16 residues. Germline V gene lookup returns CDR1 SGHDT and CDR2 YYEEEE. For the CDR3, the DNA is TGTGCCAGCAGCTTGTTCGGTCAGGGTGGTTCGGGCGAGCAGTACTTC. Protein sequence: CASSLFGQGGSGEQYF.

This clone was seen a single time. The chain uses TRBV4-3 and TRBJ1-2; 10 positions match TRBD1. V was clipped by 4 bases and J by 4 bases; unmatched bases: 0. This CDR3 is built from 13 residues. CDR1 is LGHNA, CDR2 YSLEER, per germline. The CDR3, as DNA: TGCGCCAGCAGCCGGACAGGGGGCTATGGCTACACCTTC. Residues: CASSRTGGYGYTF.

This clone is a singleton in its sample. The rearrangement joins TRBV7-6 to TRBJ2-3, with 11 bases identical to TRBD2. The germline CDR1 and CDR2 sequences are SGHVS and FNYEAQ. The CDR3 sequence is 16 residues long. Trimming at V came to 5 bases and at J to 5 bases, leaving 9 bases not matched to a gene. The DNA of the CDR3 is TGTGCCAGCAGCAAAAGGACTAGCGGGTACGAAGATACGCAGTATTTT. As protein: CASSKRTSGYEDTQYF.

The CDR3 spells CASSVAPGTSGSRYEQYF. CDR3 nucleotide sequence: TGTGCCAGCAGCGTAGCCCCCGGGACTAGCGGGAGTCGCTACGAGCAGTACTTC. The chain carries TRBV9 and TRBJ2-7; 14 positions match TRBD2. The CDR3 totals 18 residues. V lost 0 bases and J lost 3; bases outside the gene matches: 8. CDR1 and CDR2 from the germline V gene are SGDLS and YYNGEE.

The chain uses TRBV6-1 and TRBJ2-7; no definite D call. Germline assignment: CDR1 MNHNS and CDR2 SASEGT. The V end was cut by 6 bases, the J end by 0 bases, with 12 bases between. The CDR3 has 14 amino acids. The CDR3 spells CASSMAEPSYEQYF. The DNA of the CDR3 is TGTGCCAGCAGCATGGCCGAACCCTCCTACGAGCAGTACTTC.

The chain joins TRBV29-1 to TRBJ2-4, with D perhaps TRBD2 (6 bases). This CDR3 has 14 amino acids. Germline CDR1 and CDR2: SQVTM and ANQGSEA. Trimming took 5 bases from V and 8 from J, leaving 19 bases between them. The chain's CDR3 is CSVIPRLARDIQYF. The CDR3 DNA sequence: TGCAGCGTTATCCCCCGTCTAGCGCGTGACATTCAGTACTTC.

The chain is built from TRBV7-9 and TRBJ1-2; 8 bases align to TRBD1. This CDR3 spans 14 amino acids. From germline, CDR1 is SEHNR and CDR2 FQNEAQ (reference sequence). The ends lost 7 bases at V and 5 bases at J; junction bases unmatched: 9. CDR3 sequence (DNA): TGTGCCAGCACCAGGGGGACAGGCGATTATGGCTACACCTTC. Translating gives CASTRGTGDYGYTF.

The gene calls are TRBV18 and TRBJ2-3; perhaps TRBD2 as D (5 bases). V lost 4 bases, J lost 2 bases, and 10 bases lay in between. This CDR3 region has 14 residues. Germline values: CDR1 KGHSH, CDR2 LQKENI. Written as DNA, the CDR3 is TGTGCCAGCTCACGAGGGTCCCTCACAGATACGCAGTATTTT. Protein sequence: CASSRGSLTDTQYF.

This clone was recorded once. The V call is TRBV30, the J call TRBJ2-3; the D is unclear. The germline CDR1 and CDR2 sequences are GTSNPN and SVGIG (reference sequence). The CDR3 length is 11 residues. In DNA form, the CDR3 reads TGTGCTTCCCGCGAGGCAGATACGCAGTATTTT. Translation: CASREADTQYF.

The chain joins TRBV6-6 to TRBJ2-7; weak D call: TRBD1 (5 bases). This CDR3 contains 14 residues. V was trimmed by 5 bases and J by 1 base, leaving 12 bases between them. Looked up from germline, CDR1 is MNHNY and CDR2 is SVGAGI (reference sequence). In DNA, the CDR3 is TGTGCCAGCAGTCTCCTCCAGGGATCCTACGAGCAGTACTTC. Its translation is CASSLLQGSYEQYF.

For the CDR3, the DNA is TGCGCCAGCAGCCAAGTTAGGGGCGCAAGCTCTGGAAACACCATATATTTT. Protein: CASSQVRGASSGNTIYF. The chain uses TRBV4-1 and TRBJ1-3; possible D gene TRBD1, 5 bases. The CDR3 is made up of 17 amino acids. Trimming pared 1 base from V and 0 bases from J, leaving 13 bases between. CDR1 is MGHRA and CDR2 is YSYEKL in the germline V gene.

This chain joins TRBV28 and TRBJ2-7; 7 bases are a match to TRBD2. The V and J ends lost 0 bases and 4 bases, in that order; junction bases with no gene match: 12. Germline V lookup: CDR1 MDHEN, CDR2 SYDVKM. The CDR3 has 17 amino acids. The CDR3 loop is CASSLWGGSLRGYEQYF. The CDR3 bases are TGTGCCAGCAGTTTATGGGGAGGGTCCCTTAGGGGTTACGAGCAGTACTTC.

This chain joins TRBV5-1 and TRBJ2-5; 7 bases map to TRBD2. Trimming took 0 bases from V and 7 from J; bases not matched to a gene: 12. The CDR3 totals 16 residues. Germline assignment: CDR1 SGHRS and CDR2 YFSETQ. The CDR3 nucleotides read TGCGCCAGCAGCTTGGCTGTTAGCGGGTTATTTAGGACCCAGTACTTC. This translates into CASSLAVSGLFRTQYF.

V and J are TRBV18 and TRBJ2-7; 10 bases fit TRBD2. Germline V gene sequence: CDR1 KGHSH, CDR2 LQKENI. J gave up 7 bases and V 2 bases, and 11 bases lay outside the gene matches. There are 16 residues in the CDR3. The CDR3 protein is CASSPTNPAGGREQYF. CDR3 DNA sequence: TGTGCCAGCTCACCAACGAATCCAGCGGGAGGGAGGGAGCAGTACTTC.

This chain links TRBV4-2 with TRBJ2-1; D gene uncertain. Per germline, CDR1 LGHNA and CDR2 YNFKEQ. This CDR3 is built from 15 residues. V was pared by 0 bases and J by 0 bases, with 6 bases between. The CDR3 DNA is TGTGCCAGCAGCCAAGAAGCCCGCTCCTACAATGAGCAGTTCTTC. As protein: CASSQEARSYNEQFF.